The present TCR beta chain was sequenced within a study of monozygotic twins with inflammatory bowel disease. From germline, CDR1 is SNHLY and CDR2 FYNNEI. The CDR3 sequence is 14 residues long. During cDNA synthesis, UMIs that each contained a 6-nucleotide sample barcode were added by means of template switching. TCRdb reprocessed the 5' RACE reads, keeping one entry per CDR3 protein, no DNA. This table lists 350,000 to 550,000 distinct CDR3 sequences. V is TRBV2 and J is TRBJ1-1; without DNA, the TCRdb call of TRBD1 cannot be checked. This receptor was taken from a human donor with ulcerative colitis or Crohn's disease, or a healthy co-twin of an affected twin (not recorded which). What was sequenced was blood. CDR3 sequence reads: CASRPDRAGTEAFF.